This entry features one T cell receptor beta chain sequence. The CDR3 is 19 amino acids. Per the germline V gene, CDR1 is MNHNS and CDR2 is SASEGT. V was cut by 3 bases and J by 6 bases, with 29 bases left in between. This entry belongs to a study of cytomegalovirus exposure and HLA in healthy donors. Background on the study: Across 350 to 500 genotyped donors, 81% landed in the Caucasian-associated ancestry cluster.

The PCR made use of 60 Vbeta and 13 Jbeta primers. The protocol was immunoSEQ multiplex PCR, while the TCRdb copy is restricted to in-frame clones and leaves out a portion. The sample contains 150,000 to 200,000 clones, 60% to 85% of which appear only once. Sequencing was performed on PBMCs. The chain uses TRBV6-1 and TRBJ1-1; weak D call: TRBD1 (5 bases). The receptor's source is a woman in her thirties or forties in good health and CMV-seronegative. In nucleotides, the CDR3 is TGTGCCAGCAGTGATACACTGTGGGACTCAACCGTCCGTGGCGCTGAAGCTTTCTTT. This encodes CASSDTLWDSTVRGAEAFF.